A selection of T cell receptor beta chains follows, all from one sample in a study of CD8 T cells in ankylosing spondylitis. TCRdb redid the calling of the 5' RACE reads with MiXCR, one entry per CDR3 protein. Altogether approximately 46,000 distinct CDR3 sequences are present, about 11% being singletons, with the ten largest covering 1.2% to 1.5%. Source material: blood, either unsorted or a sorted T cell fraction (not recorded which). These receptors originate from a male donor with ankylosing spondylitis or in good health (not recorded which). Both conserved end residues are part of each CDR3. A D gene is named only where the DNA matches it firmly. A row's size may be missing; if present it is once, few, many or a size class.

size	V	D	J	CDR3	DNA
-	TRBV5-1	-	TRBJ2-5	CASSPGQFQETQYF	TGCGCCAGCAGCCCCGGACAGTTCCAAGAGACCCAGTACTTC
many	TRBV12-3/TRBV12-4	-	TRBJ1-4	CASSLIGGGTNEKLFF	TGTGCCAGCAGTTTAATAGGGGGGGGGACTAATGAAAAACTGTTTTTT
few	TRBV12-3/TRBV12-4	TRBD1	TRBJ2-3	CASGPGGQGFPDTQYF	TGTGCCAGCGGCCCCGGGGGACAGGGGTTCCCAGATACGCAGTATTTT
few	TRBV10-3	-	TRBJ2-7	CAISVGLYYEQYF	TGTGCCATCAGCGTTGGGCTCTACTACGAGCAGTACTTC
many	TRBV3-1	-	TRBJ2-1	CASSQDNGGPYNEQFF	TGTGCCAGCAGCCAAGACAACGGGGGGCCCTACAATGAGCAGTTCTTC
many	TRBV6-5	-	TRBJ2-2	CASSYGLRGANTGELFF	TGTGCCAGCAGTTACGGACTCAGGGGGGCTAACACCGGGGAGCTGTTTTTT
many	TRBV29-1	-	TRBJ2-3	CSHSRDTGTDTQYF	TGCAGCCACTCCCGGGACACCGGCACAGATACGCAGTATTTT
many	TRBV20-1	-	TRBJ1-1	CSATPPGDVTEAFF	TGCAGTGCCACTCCCCCAGGTGATGTGACTGAAGCTTTCTTT
many	TRBV6-2/TRBV6-3	TRBD1	TRBJ1-1	CASREHFTGDTEAFF	TGTGCCAGCAGAGAACACTTTACAGGGGACACTGAAGCTTTCTTT
many	TRBV20-1	-	TRBJ2-1	CSASGGYNEQFF	TGCAGTGCTAGTGGGGGGTACAATGAGCAGTTCTTC
-	TRBV7-9	TRBD1	TRBJ2-1	CASSGSTGGWGEQFF	TGTGCCAGCAGCGGGTCGACAGGGGGCTGGGGTGAGCAGTTCTTC
few	TRBV29-1	-	TRBJ2-3	CSVGLGQLGDTQYF	TGCAGCGTTGGGTTGGGCCAGCTGGGGGATACGCAGTATTTT
many	TRBV5-6	TRBD1	TRBJ1-2	CASSRDRNYGYTF	TGTGCCAGCAGTCGGGACAGAAACTATGGCTACACCTTC
-	TRBV18	-	TRBJ1-1	CASSPPGRGTEAFF	TGTGCCAGCTCACCACCGGGGAGGGGAACTGAAGCTTTCTTT
few	TRBV29-1	-	TRBJ1-1	CSVDDGGMNTEAFF	TGCAGCGTTGATGACGGGGGGATGAACACTGAAGCTTTCTTT
-	TRBV25-1	-	TRBJ1-2	CASSASGRRNYGYTF	TGTGCCAGCAGTGCCTCGGGACGGCGAAACTATGGCTACACCTTC
many	TRBV12-3/TRBV12-4	TRBD1	TRBJ1-2	CASSSTGVDSIYGYTF	TGTGCCAGCAGTTCCACAGGGGTCGACTCCATCTATGGCTACACCTTC
many	TRBV12-3/TRBV12-4	-	TRBJ2-1	CASSLSTVYNEQFF	TGTGCCAGCAGTCTAAGCACAGTCTACAATGAGCAGTTCTTC
many	TRBV3-1	-	TRBJ2-7	CASSQGTPTYEQYF	TGTGCCAGCAGCCAAGGGACCCCCACCTACGAGCAGTACTTC
many	TRBV20-1	TRBD2	TRBJ2-3	CSAQRGSTDTQYF	TGCAGTGCTCAGCGGGGAAGCACAGATACGCAGTATTTT
-	TRBV7-9	-	TRBJ1-2	CASSYVDTFYGYTF	TGTGCCAGCAGTTATGTAGACACTTTCTATGGCTACACCTTC
many	TRBV5-1	TRBD1	TRBJ1-2	CASSLARDRFPGGYTF	TGCGCCAGCAGCTTGGCCCGGGACAGGTTCCCGGGTGGCTACACCTTC
-	TRBV10-3	-	TRBJ2-6	CAISDSSGANVLTF	TGTGCCATCAGTGACAGCTCTGGGGCCAACGTCCTGACTTTC
many	TRBV20-1	-	TRBJ2-2	CSATGVGNTGELFF	TGCAGTGCAACGGGGGTGGGTAACACCGGGGAGCTGTTTTTT
-	TRBV5-1	TRBD1	TRBJ2-7	CASSLSRGTGDVGQYF	TGCGCCAGCAGCTTGAGTCGCGGGACAGGGGATGTCGGGCAGTACTTC
many	TRBV6-1	-	TRBJ1-5	CASSPRGAATGNQPQHF	TGTGCCAGCAGCCCACGGGGGGCCGCGACGGGCAATCAGCCCCAGCATTTT
-	TRBV7-2	-	TRBJ1-1	CASSLATGITEAFF	TGTGCCAGCAGCTTAGCAACAGGGATCACTGAAGCTTTCTTT
many	TRBV6-5	TRBD1	TRBJ2-3	CASSYAPGGGTDTQYF	TGTGCCAGCAGTTACGCGCCAGGGGGCGGCACAGATACGCAGTATTTT
-	TRBV19	-	TRBJ1-5	CASSPEREQPQHF	TGTGCCAGTAGTCCGGAAAGGGAACAGCCCCAGCATTTT
few	TRBV5-8	-	TRBJ2-2	CASSFRGTGELFF	TGTGCCAGCAGCTTCCGGGGGACCGGGGAGCTGTTTTTT
many	TRBV5-5	TRBD2	TRBJ2-3	CASSPGLAGLPSTDTQYF	TGTGCCAGCAGCCCGGGACTAGCGGGGCTTCCTAGCACAGATACGCAGTATTTT